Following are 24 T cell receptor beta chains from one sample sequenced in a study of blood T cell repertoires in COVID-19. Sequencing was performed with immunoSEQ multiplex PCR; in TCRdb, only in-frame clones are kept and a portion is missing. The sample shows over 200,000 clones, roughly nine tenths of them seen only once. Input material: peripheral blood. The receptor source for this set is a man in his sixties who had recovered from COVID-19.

This CDR3 is CASSRDRDYNEQFF. The CDR3 nucleotides read TGTGCCAGCAGTCGGGACAGGGACTACAATGAGCAGTTCTTC. V usage is TRBV6-5 and J usage is TRBJ2-1, with 9 bases identical to TRBD1. This CDR3 contains 14 residues. Unmatched junction bases numbered 2, after V lost 5 bases and J lost 3 bases. Looked up from germline, CDR1 is MNHEY and CDR2 is SVGAGI.

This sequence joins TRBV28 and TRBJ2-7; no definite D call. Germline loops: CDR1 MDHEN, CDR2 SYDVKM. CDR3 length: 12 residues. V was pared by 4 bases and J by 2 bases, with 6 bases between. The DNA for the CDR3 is TGTGCCAGCAGTTACATTCCCTACGAGCAGTACTTC. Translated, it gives CASSYIPYEQYF.

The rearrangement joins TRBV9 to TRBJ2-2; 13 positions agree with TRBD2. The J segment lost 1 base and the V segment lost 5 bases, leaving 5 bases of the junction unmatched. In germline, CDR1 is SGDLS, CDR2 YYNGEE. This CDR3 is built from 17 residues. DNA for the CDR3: TGTGCCAGCAGTGACCGACTAGCGGGGGGGAACACCGGGGAGCTGTTTTTT. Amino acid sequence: CASSDRLAGGNTGELFF.

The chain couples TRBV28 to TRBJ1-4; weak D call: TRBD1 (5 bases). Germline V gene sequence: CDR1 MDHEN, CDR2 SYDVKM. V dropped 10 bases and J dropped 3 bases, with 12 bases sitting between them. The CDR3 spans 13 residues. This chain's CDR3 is CATRTGANEKLFF. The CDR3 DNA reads TGTGCCACCCGTACAGGAGCTAATGAAAAACTGTTTTTT.

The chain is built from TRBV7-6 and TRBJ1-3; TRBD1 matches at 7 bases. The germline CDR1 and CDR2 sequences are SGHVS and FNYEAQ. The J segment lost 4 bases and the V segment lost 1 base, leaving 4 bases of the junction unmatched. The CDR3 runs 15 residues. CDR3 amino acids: CASSLVGTVGNTIYF. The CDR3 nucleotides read TGTGCCAGCAGCTTAGTAGGGACAGTCGGAAACACCATATATTTT.

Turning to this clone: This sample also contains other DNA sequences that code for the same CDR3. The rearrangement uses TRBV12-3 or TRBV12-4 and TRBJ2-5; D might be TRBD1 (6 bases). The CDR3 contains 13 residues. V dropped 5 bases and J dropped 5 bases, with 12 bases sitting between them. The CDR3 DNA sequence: TGTGCCAGCAGTGTTACAGGGCGGGAGACCCAGTACTTC. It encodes CASSVTGRETQYF.

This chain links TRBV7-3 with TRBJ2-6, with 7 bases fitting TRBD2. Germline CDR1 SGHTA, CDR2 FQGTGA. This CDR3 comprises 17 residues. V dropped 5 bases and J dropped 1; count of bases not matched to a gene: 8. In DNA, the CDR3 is TGTGCCAGCAGCCCCGGCGGGAGAACGTCTGGGGCCAACGTCCTGACTTTC. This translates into CASSPGGRTSGANVLTF.

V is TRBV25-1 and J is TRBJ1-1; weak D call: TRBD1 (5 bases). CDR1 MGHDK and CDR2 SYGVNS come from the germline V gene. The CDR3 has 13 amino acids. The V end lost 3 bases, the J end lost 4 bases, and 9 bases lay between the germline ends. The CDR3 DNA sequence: TGTGCCAGCAGTGAGGCGGGGCGCACTGAAGCTTTCTTT. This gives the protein CASSEAGRTEAFF. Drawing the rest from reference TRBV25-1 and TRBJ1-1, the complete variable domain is EADIYQTPRYLVIGTGKKITLECSQTMGHDKMYWYQQDPGMELHLIHYSYGVNSTEKGDLSSESTVSRIRTEHFPLTLESARPSHTSQYLCASSEAGRTEAFFGQGTRLTVV.

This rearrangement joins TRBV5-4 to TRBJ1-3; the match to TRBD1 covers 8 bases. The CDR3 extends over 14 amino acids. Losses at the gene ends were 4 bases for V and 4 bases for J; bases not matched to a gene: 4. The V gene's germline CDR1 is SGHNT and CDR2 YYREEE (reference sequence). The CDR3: CASSPTGAGNTIYF. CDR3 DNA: TGTGCCAGCAGCCCGACAGGGGCCGGAAACACCATATATTTT.

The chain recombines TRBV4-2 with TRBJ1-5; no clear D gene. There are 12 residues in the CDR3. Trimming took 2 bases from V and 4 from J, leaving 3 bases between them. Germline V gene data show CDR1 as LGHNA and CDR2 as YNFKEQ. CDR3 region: CASSQQNQPQHF. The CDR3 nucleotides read TGTGCCAGCAGCCAACAAAATCAGCCCCAGCATTTT.

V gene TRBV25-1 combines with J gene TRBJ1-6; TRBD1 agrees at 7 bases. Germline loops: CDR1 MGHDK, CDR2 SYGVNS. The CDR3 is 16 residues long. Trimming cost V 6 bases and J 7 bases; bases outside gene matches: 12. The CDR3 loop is CASRRGGQLGNSPLHF. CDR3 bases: TGTGCCAGCAGACGGGGGGGACAGCTCGGCAATTCACCCCTCCACTTT. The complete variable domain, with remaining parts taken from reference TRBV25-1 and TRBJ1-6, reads EADIYQTPRYLVIGTGKKITLECSQTMGHDKMYWYQQDPGMELHLIHYSYGVNSTEKGDLSSESTVSRIRTEHFPLTLESARPSHTSQYLCASRRGGQLGNSPLHFGNGTRLTVT.

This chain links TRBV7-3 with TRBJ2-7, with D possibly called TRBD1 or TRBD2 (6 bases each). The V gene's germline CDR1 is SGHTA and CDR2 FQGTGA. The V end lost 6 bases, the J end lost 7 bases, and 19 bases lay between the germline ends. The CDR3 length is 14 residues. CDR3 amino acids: CASSLQGGVGEQYF. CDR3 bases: TGTGCCAGCAGTTTACAGGGCGGGGTGGGTGAGCAGTACTTC.

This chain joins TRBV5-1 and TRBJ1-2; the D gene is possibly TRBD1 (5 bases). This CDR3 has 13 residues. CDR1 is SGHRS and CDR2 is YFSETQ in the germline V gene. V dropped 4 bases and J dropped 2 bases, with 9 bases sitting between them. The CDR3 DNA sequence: TGCGCCAGCAGCGCCGACAGCAACTATGGCTACACCTTC. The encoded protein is CASSADSNYGYTF.

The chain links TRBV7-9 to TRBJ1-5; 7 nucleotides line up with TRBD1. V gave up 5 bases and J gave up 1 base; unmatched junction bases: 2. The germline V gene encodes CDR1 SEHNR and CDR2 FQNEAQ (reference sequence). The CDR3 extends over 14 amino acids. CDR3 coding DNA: TGTGCCAGCAGCGTGGGACAGAGCAATCAGCCCCAGCATTTT. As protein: CASSVGQSNQPQHF.

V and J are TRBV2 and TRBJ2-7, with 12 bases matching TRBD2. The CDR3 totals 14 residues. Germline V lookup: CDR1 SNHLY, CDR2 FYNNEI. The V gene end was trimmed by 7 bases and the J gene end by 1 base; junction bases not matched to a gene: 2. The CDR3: CASMTSGRSYEQYF. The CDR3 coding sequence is TGTGCCAGCATGACTAGCGGGAGATCCTACGAGCAGTACTTC.

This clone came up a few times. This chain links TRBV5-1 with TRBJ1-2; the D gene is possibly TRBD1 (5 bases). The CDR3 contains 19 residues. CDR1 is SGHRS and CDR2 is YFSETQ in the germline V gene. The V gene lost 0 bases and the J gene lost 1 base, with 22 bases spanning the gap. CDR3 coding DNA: TGCGCCAGCAGCTTGGCCTTTGGGCAGGGATCCCTCTTTAACTATGGCTACACCTTC. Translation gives CASSLAFGQGSLFNYGYTF.

The CDR3 loop is CASSPVYLQETQYF. CDR3 in DNA: TGTGCCAGCAGCCCTGTTTATCTCCAAGAGACCCAGTACTTC. The V call is TRBV7-6, the J call TRBJ2-5; D not resolved. Germline V gene data show CDR1 as SGHVS and CDR2 as FNYEAQ. The CDR3 covers 14 residues. Trimming removed 5 bases from V and 1 base from J, with 11 bases in between.

The CDR3 nucleotides are TGTGCCATCAGTGAGCCAAGGACAGGGGGCTCCTACGAGCAGTACTTC. The encoded protein is CAISEPRTGGSYEQYF. This sequence joins TRBV10-3 and TRBJ2-7, with 10 bases lining up with TRBD1. V shed 2 bases and J 0 bases; nucleotides not matched to a gene: 4. Germline CDR1 is ENHRY and CDR2 is SYGVKD. There are 16 residues in the CDR3.

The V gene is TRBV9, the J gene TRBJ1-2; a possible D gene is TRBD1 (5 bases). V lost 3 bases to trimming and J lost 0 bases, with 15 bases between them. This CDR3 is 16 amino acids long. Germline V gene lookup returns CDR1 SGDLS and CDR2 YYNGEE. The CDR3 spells CASSAGGSPSNYGYTF. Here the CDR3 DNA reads TGTGCCAGCAGCGCCGGGGGGTCCCCCTCTAACTATGGCTACACCTTC.

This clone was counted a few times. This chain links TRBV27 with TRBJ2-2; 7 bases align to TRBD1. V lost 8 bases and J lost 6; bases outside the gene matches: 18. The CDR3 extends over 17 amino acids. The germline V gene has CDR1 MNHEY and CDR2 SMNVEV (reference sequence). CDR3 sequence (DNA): TGTGCCAGCTCGCAGCCCGACAGGGATATTTTGTCCGGGGAGCTGTTTTTT. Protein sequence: CASSQPDRDILSGELFF.

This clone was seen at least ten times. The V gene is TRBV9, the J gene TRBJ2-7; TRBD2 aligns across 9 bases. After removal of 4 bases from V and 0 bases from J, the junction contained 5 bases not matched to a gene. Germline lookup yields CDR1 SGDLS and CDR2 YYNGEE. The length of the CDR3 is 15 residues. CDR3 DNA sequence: TGTGCCAGCAGCCCTTCTAGCGGGGCCTCCTACGAGCAGTACTTC. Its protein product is CASSPSSGASYEQYF.

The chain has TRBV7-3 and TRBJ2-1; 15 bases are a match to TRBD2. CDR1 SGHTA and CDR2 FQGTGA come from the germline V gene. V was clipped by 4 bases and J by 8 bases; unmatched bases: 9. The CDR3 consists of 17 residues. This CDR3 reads CASSSGLAGGRGDEQFF. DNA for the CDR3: TGTGCCAGCAGCTCAGGACTAGCGGGAGGGAGGGGCGATGAGCAGTTCTTC. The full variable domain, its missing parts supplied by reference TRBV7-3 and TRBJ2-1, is GAGVSQTPSNKVTEKGKYVELRCDPISGHTALYWYRQSLGQGPEFLIYFQGTGAADDSGLPNDRFFAVRPEGSVSTLKIQRTERGDSAVYLCASSSGLAGGRGDEQFFGPGTRLTVL.

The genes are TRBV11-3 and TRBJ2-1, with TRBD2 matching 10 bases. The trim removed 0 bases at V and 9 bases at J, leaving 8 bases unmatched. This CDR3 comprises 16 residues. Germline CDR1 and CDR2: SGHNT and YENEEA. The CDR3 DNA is TGTGCCAGCAGCTTAGATCGGCTAGCGGGAGATAGTGAGCAGTTCTTC. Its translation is CASSLDRLAGDSEQFF.

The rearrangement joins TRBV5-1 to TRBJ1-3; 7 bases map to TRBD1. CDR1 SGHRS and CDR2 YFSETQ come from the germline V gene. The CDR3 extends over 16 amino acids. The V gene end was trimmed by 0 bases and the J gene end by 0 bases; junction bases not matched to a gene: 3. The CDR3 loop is CASSLEGALSGNTIYF. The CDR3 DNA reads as TGCGCCAGCAGCTTGGAGGGGGCCCTCTCTGGAAACACCATATATTTT.